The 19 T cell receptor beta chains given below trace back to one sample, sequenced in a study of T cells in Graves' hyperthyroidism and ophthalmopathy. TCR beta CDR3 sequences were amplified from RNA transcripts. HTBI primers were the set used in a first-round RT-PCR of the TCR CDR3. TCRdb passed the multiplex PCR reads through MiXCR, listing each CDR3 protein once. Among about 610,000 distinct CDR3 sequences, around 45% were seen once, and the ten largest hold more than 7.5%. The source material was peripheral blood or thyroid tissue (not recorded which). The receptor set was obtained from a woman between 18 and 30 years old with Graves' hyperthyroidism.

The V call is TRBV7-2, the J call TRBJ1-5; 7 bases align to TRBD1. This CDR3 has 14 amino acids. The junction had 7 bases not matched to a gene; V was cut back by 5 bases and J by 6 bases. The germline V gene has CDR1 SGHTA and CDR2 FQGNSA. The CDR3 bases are TGTGCCAGCAGCCCTACAGGGGTGACTCAGCCCCAGCATTTT. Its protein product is CASSPTGVTQPQHF.

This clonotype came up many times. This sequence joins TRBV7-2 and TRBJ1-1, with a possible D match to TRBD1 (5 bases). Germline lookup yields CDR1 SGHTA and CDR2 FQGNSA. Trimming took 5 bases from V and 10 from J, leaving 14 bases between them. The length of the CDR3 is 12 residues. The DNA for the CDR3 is TGTGCCAGCAGCCCTGGGACGGGGGGAGCTTTCTTT. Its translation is CASSPGTGGAFF.

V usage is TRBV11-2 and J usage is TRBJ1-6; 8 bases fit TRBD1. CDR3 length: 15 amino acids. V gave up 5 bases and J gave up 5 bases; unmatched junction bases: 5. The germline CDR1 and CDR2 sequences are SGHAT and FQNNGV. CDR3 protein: CASSLGTGNNSPLHF. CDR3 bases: TGTGCCAGCAGCCTTGGGACAGGCAATAATTCACCCCTCCACTTT.

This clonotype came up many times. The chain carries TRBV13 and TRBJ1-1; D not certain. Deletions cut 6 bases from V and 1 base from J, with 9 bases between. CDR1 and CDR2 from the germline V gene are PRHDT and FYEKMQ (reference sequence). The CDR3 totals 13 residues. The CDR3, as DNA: TGTGCCAGCAGAGACTTGTCGAACACTGAAGCTTTCTTT. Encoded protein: CASRDLSNTEAFF.

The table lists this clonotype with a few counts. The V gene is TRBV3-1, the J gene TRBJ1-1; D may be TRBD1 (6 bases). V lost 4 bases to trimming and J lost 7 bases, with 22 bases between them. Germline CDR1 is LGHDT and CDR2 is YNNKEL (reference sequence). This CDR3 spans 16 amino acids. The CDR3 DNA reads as TGTGCCAGCAGCCGGGGGGTGGACAGTTCCCAGTATGAAGCTTTCTTT. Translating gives CASSRGVDSSQYEAFF. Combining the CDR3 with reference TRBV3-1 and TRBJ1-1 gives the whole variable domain DTAVSQTPKYLVTQMGNDKSIKCEQNLGHDTMYWYKQDSKKFLKIMFSYNNKELIINETVPNRFSPKSPDKAHLNLHINSLELGDSAVYFCASSRGVDSSQYEAFFGQGTRLTVV.

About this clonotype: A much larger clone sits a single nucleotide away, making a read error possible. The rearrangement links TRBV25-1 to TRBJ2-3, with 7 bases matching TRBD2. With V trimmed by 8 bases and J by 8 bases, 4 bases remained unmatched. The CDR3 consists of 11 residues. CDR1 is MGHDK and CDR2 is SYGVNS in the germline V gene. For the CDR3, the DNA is TGTGCCAGCTCGCGGGGGATTACGCAGTATTTT. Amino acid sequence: CASSRGITQYF. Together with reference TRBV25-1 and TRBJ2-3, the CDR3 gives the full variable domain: EADIYQTPRYLVIGTGKKITLECSQTMGHDKMYWYQQDPGMELHLIHYSYGVNSTEKGDLSSESTVSRIRTEHFPLTLESARPSHTSQYLCASSRGITQYFGPGTRLTVL.

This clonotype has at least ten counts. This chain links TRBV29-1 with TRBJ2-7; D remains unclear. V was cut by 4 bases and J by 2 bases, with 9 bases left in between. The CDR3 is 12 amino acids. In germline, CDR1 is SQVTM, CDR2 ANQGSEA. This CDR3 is CSVGSEPYEQYF. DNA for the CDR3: TGCAGCGTTGGGTCAGAGCCCTACGAGCAGTACTTC.

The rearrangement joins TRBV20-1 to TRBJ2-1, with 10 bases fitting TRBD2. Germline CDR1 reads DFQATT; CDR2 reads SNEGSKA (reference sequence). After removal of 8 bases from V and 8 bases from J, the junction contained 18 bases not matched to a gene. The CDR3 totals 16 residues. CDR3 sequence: CSQRLTKGLAKDEQFF. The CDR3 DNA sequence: TGCAGTCAACGACTCACGAAGGGACTAGCGAAGGATGAGCAGTTCTTC.

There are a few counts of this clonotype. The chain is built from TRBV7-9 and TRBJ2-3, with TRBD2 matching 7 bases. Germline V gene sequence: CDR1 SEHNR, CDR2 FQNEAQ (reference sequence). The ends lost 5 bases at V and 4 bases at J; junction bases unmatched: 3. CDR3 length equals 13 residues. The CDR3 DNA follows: TGTGCCAGCAGCGATGCGGGGGCAGATACGCAGTATTTT. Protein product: CASSDAGADTQYF.

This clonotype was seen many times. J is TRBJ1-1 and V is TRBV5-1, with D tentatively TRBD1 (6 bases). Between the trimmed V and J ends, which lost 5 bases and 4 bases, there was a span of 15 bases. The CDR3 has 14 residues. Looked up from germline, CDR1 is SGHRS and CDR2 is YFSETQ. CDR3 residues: CASSFEGEGTEAFF. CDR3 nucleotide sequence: TGCGCCAGCAGTTTCGAGGGGGAGGGCACTGAAGCTTTCTTT.

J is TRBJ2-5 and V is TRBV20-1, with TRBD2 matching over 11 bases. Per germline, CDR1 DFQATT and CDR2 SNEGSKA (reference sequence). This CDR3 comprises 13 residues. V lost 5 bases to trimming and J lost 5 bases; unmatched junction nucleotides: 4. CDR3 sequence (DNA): TGCAGTGCTGATAGCGGGAGGGAGGAGACCCAGTACTTC. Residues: CSADSGREETQYF.

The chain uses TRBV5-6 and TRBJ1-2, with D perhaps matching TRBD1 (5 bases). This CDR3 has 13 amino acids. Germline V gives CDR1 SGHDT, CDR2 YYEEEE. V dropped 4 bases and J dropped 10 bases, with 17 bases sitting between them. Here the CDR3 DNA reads TGTGCCAGCAGCATACTAGCGGGAGGGGACTACACCTTC. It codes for CASSILAGGDYTF.

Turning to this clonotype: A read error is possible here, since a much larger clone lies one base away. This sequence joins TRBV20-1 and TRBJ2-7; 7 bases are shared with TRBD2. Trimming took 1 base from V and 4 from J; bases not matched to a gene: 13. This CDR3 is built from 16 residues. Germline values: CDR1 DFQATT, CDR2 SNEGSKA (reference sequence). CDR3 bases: TGCAGTGCTAGAGGGGGGGGAATGGCGGGAGTTTACGAGCAGTACTTC. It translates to CSARGGGMAGVYEQYF.

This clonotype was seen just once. CDR3 nucleotides: TGTGCCAGCAGCGGGACTAGCGGGAGGGCCAGAGCCGGGGGCACTGAAGCTTTCTTT. This encodes CASSGTSGRARAGGTEAFF. This chain links TRBV2 with TRBJ1-1; perhaps TRBD1 as D (5 bases). The V end lost 6 bases, the J end lost 4 bases, and 30 bases lay between the germline ends. From germline, CDR1 is SNHLY and CDR2 FYNNEI. This CDR3 spans 19 amino acids.

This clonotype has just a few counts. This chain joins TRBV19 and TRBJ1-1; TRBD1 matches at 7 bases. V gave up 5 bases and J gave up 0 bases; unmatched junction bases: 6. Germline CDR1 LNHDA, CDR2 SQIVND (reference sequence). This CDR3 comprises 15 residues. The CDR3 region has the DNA TGTGCCAGTAGTGGTTGGACAGGCATGAACACTGAAGCTTTCTTT. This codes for CASSGWTGMNTEAFF.

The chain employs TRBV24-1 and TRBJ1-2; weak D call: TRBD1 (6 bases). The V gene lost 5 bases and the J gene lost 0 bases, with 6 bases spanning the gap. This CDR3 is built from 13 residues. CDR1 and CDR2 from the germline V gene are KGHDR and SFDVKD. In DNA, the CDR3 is TGTGCCACCAGTGGGACAGCTAACTATGGCTACACCTTC. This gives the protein CATSGTANYGYTF.

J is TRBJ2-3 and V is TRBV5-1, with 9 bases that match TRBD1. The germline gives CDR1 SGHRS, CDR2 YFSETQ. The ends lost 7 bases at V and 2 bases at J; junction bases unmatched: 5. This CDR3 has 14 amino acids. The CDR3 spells CASGTGQHTDTQYF. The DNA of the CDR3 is TGCGCCAGCGGGACAGGGCAACACACAGATACGCAGTATTTT.

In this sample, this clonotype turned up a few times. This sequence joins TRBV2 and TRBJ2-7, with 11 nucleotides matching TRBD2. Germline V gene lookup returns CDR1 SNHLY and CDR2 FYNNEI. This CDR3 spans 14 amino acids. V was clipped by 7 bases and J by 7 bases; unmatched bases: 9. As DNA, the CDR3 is TGTGCCAGCAAGCTGGGACTAGCGGAAAATGAGCAGTACTTC. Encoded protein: CASKLGLAENEQYF.

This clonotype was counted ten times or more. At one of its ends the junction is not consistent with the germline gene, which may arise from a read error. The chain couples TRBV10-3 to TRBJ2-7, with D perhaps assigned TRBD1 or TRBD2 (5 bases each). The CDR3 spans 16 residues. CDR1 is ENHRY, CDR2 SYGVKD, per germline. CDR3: CAISDSGTKPTYEQYF. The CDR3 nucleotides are TGTGCCATCAGTGATTCCGGGACCAAGCCTACCTACGAGCAATACTTC.